The next 22 T cell receptor beta chains were all read from a single sample in a study of T cell changes during pregnancy in multiple sclerosis. Method: immunoSEQ multiplex PCR; TCRdb's copy keeps in-frame clones and lacks some. Of 95,000 to 100,000 clones in the sample, about nine tenths were seen once. The sequencing here drew on peripheral blood, taken in the second trimester of pregnancy. The receptor set was obtained from a female donor with multiple sclerosis, enrolled in a pregnancy study.

In this sample, this clone turned up once. The CDR3 region has the DNA TGTGCCAGCAGTGAATACCAGCGCCCCGAACTCGAGCAGTACTTC. Its translation is CASSEYQRPELEQYF. This chain links TRBV6-1 with TRBJ2-7; D call uncertain. Per germline, CDR1 MNHNS and CDR2 SASEGT. The CDR3 runs to 15 residues. Trimming pared 2 bases from V and 6 bases from J, leaving 17 bases between.

V is TRBV11-3 and J is TRBJ2-7, with D unresolved. The germline CDR1 and CDR2 sequences are SGHNT and YENEEA. The CDR3 covers 14 residues. Trimming left V 2 bases short and J 2 bases short, with 10 bases between. As DNA, the CDR3 is TGTGCCAGCAGCTTACAACCCGGAGCCTACGAGCAGTACTTC. This gives the protein CASSLQPGAYEQYF.

This chain links TRBV25-1 with TRBJ1-6; D perhaps matches TRBD1 (5 bases). The CDR3 is made up of 14 amino acids. The germline CDR1 and CDR2 sequences are MGHDK and SYGVNS. Trimming left V 3 bases short and J 7 bases short, with 10 bases between. The CDR3 loop reads CASSEVTVNSPLHF. The CDR3 bases are TGTGCCAGCAGTGAGGTGACAGTGAATTCACCCCTCCACTTT.

This clone has a single count. The chain is built from TRBV28 and TRBJ2-7; D ambiguous. The CDR3 sequence is 11 residues long. CDR1 and CDR2 from the germline V gene are MDHEN and SYDVKM. The V and J ends lost 5 bases and 4 bases respectively, with 6 bases between them. This CDR3 reads CASSHKYEQYF. The CDR3 DNA sequence: TGTGCCAGCAGTCACAAATACGAGCAGTACTTC.

The chain links TRBV5-4 to TRBJ1-1, with 10 bases lining up with TRBD1. Germline-derived CDR1 and CDR2 are SGHNT and YYREEE (reference sequence). CDR3 length: 15 amino acids. Germline trimming cut 3 bases from V and 6 bases from J; bases unmatched to any gene: 8. Written as DNA, the CDR3 is TGTGCCAGCAGCTCGGGACAGGGGAATTCGCCTGAAGCTTTCTTT. It specifies CASSSGQGNSPEAFF.

The V call is TRBV11-2, the J call TRBJ1-2; 10 bases are shared with TRBD1. Germline V gives CDR1 SGHAT, CDR2 FQNNGV. The CDR3 is 17 residues long. Unmatched junction bases numbered 9, after V lost 0 bases and J lost 5 bases. In DNA, the CDR3 is TGTGCCAGCAGCTTAGAAGCCAGGGACAGGGGAGGGTATGGCTACACCTTC. It codes for CASSLEARDRGGYGYTF.

The CDR3 is CASSLATSGRPKGDEQFF. In DNA form, the CDR3 reads TGTGCCAGCAGTTTAGCGACTAGCGGGAGGCCAAAAGGGGATGAGCAGTTCTTC. The J gene is TRBJ2-1, the V gene TRBV27; 13 bases align to TRBD2. This CDR3 is 18 amino acids long. Trimming cost V 2 bases and J 8 bases; bases outside gene matches: 12. Germline CDR1 and CDR2: MNHEY and SMNVEV (reference sequence).

This sequence joins TRBV27 and TRBJ2-1, with 11 positions matching TRBD2. In germline, CDR1 is MNHEY, CDR2 SMNVEV (reference sequence). This CDR3 is built from 14 residues. V dropped 7 bases and J dropped 7; count of bases not matched to a gene: 6. CDR3 bases: TGTGCCAGCACCCGGACTAGCGGGCGGAATGAGCAGTTCTTC. Its translation is CASTRTSGRNEQFF.

The V call is TRBV9, the J call TRBJ2-1; TRBD2 might be the D (7 bases). The germline gives CDR1 SGDLS, CDR2 YYNGEE. This CDR3 region has 15 residues. Trimming stripped 4 bases from V and 9 bases from J, with 20 bases between. Here the CDR3 reads CASSPTGAGVSEQFF. The CDR3 coding sequence is TGTGCCAGCAGCCCGACAGGTGCGGGAGTTTCTGAGCAGTTCTTC.

The chain employs TRBV27 and TRBJ1-1; D uncertain. The CDR3 spans 14 residues. Trimming shortened V by 6 bases and J by 7 bases, and 18 bases separated the two germline ends. Germline-derived CDR1 and CDR2 are MNHEY and SMNVEV (reference sequence). DNA for the CDR3: TGTGCCAGCAGCTCATCGTGGGCCCTCTTTGAAGCTTTCTTT. Its protein is CASSSSWALFEAFF.

The V gene is TRBV2, the J gene TRBJ2-3, with a weak D call TRBD2 (6 bases). The CDR3 contains 16 residues. In germline, CDR1 is SNHLY, CDR2 FYNNEI. The V gene lost 2 bases and the J gene lost 2 bases, with 14 bases spanning the gap. CDR3 nucleotide sequence: TGTGCCAGCAGTGAACTTGGCGGGATAACCACAGATACGCAGTATTTT. This encodes CASSELGGITTDTQYF.

This clone was recorded once. V and J are TRBV11-2 and TRBJ2-7, with D unresolved. From germline, CDR1 is SGHAT and CDR2 FQNNGV. The CDR3 consists of 12 residues. Between the trimmed V and J ends, which lost 2 bases and 6 bases, there was a span of 8 bases. The CDR3 nucleotides read TGTGCCAGCAGCTTATCTCCCCCCGAGCAGTACTTC. It codes for CASSLSPPEQYF.

Written as DNA, the CDR3 is TGCGCCAGCAGCTTGATTCGGGGGGAGCAGTACTTC. Its protein is CASSLIRGEQYF. This chain connects TRBV5-1 to TRBJ2-7, with D perhaps TRBD2 (6 bases). V lost 1 base and J lost 7, with 9 bases in between. From germline, CDR1 is SGHRS and CDR2 YFSETQ. This CDR3 comprises 12 residues.

This chain joins TRBV7-9 and TRBJ2-1, with 7 bases matching TRBD1. CDR1 is SEHNR, CDR2 FQNEAQ, per germline (reference sequence). V lost 1 base and J lost 8; bases outside the gene matches: 8. The CDR3 is made up of 15 amino acids. CDR3 sequence reads: CASSLGFRGRDEQFF. The CDR3 region has the DNA TGTGCCAGCAGCTTAGGTTTCAGGGGGAGAGATGAGCAGTTCTTC.

This clone appeared a few times. The rearrangement uses TRBV7-6 and TRBJ2-1, with 9 positions matching TRBD2. Germline V gene lookup returns CDR1 SGHVS and CDR2 FNYEAQ. This CDR3 comprises 15 residues. Losses at the gene ends were 1 base for V and 9 bases for J; bases not matched to a gene: 7. The CDR3 bases are TGTGCCAGCAGCTTAGTGGGACTAGCTGTGGGTGAGCAGTTCTTC. Translating it yields CASSLVGLAVGEQFF.

The chain has TRBV27 and TRBJ1-5; 7 bases line up with TRBD1. CDR1 is MNHEY, CDR2 SMNVEV, per germline (reference sequence). This CDR3 has 14 amino acids. V shed 2 bases and J 7 bases; nucleotides not matched to a gene: 5. The CDR3 nucleotides are TGTGCCAGCAGTTTAGAGGGGGCTTGGCAGCCCCAGCATTTT. It encodes CASSLEGAWQPQHF.

The V gene is TRBV21-1, the J gene TRBJ2-4; the D call in the table, TRBD2, was not verified against the DNA. TRBV21-1 is assigned pseudogene status. This CDR3 is 16 amino acids long. This CDR3 reads CASSTRLAGVKNIQYF. The CDR3 DNA reads TGTGCCAGCAGCACCAGACTAGCGGGAGTGAAAAACATTCAGTACTTC.

V is TRBV7-3 and J is TRBJ2-1; D might be TRBD1 (5 bases). Trimming took 2 bases from V and 10 from J, leaving 9 bases between them. CDR1 and CDR2 from the germline V gene are SGHTA and FQGTGA. There are 12 residues in the CDR3. The chain's CDR3 is CASSLGAGEQFF. Here the CDR3 DNA reads TGTGCCAGCAGCTTAGGGGCAGGGGAGCAGTTCTTC.

This clone was detected once. The chain couples TRBV7-9 to TRBJ1-2; 9 positions agree with TRBD1. The CDR3 consists of 15 residues. Germline assignment: CDR1 SEHNR and CDR2 FQNEAQ (reference sequence). The junction had 6 bases not matched to a gene; V was cut back by 0 bases and J by 7 bases. The DNA for the CDR3 is TGTGCCAGCAGCTTAGCCGCGACAGGGGGAGGTGGCTACACCTTC. This codes for CASSLAATGGGGYTF.

The CDR3 is CASSIPGLGYNEQFF. In DNA, the CDR3 is TGTGCCAGCAGTATCCCGGGACTAGGGTACAATGAGCAGTTCTTC. The V and J genes are TRBV28 and TRBJ2-1, with 8 bases aligning to TRBD2. The CDR3 loop spans 15 amino acids. Germline V gene lookup returns CDR1 MDHEN and CDR2 SYDVKM. J was trimmed by 4 bases and V by 5 bases; bases with no gene match: 7.

This chain connects TRBV15 to TRBJ2-1; D unresolved. CDR1 and CDR2 from the germline V gene are LNHNV and YYDKDF (reference sequence). This CDR3 region has 13 residues. V lost 1 base and J 4 bases, leaving 5 bases between the germline ends. CDR3 DNA sequence: TGTGCCACCAGCAGAGGCCAGTACAATGAGCAGTTCTTC. The encoded protein is CATSRGQYNEQFF.

This rearrangement joins TRBV28 to TRBJ2-5, with TRBD2 matching 13 bases. J gave up 3 bases and V 6 bases, and 7 bases lay outside the gene matches. The CDR3 covers 16 residues. Germline CDR1 is MDHEN and CDR2 is SYDVKM. The CDR3: CASSPGLAGVEETQYF. DNA of the CDR3: TGTGCCAGCAGCCCCGGACTAGCGGGAGTAGAAGAGACCCAGTACTTC.